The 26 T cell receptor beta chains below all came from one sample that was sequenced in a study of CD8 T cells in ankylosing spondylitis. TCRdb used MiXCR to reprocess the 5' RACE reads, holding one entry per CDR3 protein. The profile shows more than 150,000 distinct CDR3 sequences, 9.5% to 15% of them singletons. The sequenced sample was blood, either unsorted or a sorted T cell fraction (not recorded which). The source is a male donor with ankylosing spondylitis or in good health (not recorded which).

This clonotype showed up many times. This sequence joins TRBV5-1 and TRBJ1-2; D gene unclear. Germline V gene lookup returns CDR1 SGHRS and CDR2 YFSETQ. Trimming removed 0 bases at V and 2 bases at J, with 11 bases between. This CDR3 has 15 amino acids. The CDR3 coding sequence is TGCGCCAGCAGCTTGGCCGGGATTTGGAACTATGGCTACACCTTC. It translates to CASSLAGIWNYGYTF.

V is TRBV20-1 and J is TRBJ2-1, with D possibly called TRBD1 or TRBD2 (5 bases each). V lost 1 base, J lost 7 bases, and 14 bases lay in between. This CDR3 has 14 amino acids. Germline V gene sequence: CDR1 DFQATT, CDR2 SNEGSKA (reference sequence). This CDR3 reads CSARVDWGWNEQFF. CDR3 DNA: TGCAGTGCTAGAGTTGACTGGGGGTGGAATGAGCAGTTCTTC.

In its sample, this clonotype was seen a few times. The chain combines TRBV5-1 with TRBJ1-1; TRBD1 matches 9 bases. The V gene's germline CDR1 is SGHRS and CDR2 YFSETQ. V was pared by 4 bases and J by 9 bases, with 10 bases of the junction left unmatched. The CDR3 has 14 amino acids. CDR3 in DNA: TGCGCCAGCAGCGGGGGACAGGGAGAAGAGAAAGCTTTCTTT. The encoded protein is CASSGGQGEEKAFF.

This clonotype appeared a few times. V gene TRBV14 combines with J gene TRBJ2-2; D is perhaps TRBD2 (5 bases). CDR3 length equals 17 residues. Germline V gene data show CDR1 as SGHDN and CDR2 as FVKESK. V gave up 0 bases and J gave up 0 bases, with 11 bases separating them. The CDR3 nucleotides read TGTGCCAGCAGCCAAGATTGGAAGCGGACGAACACCGGGGAGCTGTTTTTT. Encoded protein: CASSQDWKRTNTGELFF.

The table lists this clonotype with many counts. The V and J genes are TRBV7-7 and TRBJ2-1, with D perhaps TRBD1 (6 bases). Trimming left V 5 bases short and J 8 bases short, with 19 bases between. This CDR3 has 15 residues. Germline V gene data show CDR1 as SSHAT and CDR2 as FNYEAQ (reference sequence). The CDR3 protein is CASSPRGGLAYEQFF. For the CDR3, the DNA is TGTGCCAGCAGCCCCAGGGGTGGACTTGCATATGAGCAGTTCTTC.

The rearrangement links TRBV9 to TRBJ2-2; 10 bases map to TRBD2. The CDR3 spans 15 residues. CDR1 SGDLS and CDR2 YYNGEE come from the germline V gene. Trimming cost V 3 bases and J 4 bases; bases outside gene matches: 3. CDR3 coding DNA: TGTGCCAGCAGCGGGCAGCGGGAGGGCACCGGGGAGCTGTTTTTT. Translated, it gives CASSGQREGTGELFF.

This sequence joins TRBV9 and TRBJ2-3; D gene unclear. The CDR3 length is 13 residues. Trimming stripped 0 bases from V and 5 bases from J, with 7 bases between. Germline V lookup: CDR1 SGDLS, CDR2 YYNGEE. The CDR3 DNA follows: TGTGCCAGCAGCGTAGGGATTGGAGATACGCAGTATTTT. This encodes CASSVGIGDTQYF.

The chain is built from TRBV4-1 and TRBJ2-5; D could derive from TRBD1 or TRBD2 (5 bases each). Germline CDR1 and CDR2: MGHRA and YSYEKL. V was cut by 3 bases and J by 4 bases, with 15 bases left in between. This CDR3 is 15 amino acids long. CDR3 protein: CASSHSSAGAETQYF. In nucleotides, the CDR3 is TGCGCCAGCAGCCATTCCTCGGCCGGGGCAGAGACCCAGTACTTC.

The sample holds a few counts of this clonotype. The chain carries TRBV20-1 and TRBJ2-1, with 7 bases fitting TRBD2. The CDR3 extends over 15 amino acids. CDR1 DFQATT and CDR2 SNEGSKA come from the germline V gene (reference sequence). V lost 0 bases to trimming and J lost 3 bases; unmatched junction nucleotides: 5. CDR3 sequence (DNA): TGCAGTGCTAGAGAGCGGGAGTCAGTCTACAATGAGCAGTTCTTC. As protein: CSARERESVYNEQFF.

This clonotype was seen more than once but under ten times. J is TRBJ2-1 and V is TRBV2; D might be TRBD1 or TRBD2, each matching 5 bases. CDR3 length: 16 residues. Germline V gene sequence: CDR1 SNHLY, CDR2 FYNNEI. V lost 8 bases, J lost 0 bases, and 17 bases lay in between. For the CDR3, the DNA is TGTGCCAGCCCGCTCGGCCCAGGGAGCTCCTACAATGAGCAGTTCTTC. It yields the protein CASPLGPGSSYNEQFF.

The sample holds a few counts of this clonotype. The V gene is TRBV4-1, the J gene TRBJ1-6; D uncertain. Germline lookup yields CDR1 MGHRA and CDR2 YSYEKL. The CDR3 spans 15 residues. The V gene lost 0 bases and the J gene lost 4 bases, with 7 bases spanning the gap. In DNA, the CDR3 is TGCGCCAGCAGCCAAGAGCCCGGGTATAATTCACCCCTCCACTTT. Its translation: CASSQEPGYNSPLHF.

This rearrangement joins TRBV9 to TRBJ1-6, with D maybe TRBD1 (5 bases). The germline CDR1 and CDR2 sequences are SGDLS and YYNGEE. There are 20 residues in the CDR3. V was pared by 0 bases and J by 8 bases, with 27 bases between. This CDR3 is CASSVEERGGTSVLYSPLHF. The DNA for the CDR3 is TGTGCCAGCAGCGTAGAAGAGCGGGGAGGGACGAGCGTCCTTTATTCACCCCTCCACTTT. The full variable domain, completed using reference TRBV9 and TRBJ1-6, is DSGVTQTPKHLITATGQRVTLRCSPRSGDLSVYWYQQSLDQGLQFLIQYYNGEERAKGNILERFSAQQFPDLHSELNLSSLELGDSALYFCASSVEERGGTSVLYSPLHFGNGTRLTVT.

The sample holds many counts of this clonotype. The CDR3 reads CAIKGGHTDTQYF. For the CDR3, the DNA is TGTGCCATCAAAGGGGGTCACACAGATACGCAGTATTTT. The chain combines TRBV10-3 with TRBJ2-3; D may be TRBD1 (6 bases). Trimming cost V 7 bases and J 2 bases, with 10 bases left between them. The CDR3 consists of 13 residues. CDR1 ENHRY and CDR2 SYGVKD come from the germline V gene.

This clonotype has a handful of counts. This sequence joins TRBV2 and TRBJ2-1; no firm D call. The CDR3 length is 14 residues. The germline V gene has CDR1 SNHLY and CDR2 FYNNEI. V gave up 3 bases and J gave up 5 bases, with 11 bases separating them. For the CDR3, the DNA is TGTGCCAGCAGTGAGGTTTCGCGGAACAATGAGCAGTTCTTC. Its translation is CASSEVSRNNEQFF. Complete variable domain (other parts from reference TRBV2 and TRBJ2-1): EPEVTQTPSHQVTQMGQEVILRCVPISNHLYFYWYRQILGQKVEFLVSFYNNEISEKSEIFDDQFSVERPDGSNFTLKIRSTKLEDSAMYFCASSEVSRNNEQFFGPGTRLTVL.

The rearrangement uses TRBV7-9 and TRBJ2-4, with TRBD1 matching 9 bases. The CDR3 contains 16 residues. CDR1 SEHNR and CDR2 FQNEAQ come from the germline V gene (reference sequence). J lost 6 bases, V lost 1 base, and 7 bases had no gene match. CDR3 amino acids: CASSLGLQGARNIQYF. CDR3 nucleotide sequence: TGTGCCAGCAGCTTAGGGTTACAGGGGGCTAGAAACATTCAGTACTTC.

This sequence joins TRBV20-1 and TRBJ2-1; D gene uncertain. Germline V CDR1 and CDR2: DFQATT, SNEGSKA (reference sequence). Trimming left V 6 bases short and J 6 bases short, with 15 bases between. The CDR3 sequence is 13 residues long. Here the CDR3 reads CSAPKRESNEQFF. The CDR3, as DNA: TGCAGTGCACCCAAAAGGGAAAGCAATGAGCAGTTCTTC.

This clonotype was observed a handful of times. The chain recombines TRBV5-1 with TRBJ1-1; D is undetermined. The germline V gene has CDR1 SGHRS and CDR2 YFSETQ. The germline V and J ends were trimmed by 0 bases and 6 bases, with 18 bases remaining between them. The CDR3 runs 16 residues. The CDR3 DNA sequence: TGCGCCAGCAGCTTGGGCGGTACGGGGAACGAACCTGAAGCTTTCTTT. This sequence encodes CASSLGGTGNEPEAFF.

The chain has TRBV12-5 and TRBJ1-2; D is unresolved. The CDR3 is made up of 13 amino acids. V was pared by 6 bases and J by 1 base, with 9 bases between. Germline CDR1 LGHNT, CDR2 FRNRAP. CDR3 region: CASGPGDNYGYTF. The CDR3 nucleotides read TGTGCTAGTGGCCCCGGAGATAACTATGGCTACACCTTC.

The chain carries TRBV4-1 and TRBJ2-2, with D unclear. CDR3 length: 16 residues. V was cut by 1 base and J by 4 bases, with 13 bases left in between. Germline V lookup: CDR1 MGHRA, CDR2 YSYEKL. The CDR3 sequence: CASSQVRPPGTGELFF. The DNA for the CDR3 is TGCGCCAGCAGCCAAGTCCGCCCCCCTGGCACCGGGGAGCTGTTTTTT.

CDR3 region: CSVEDPGGLELGYTF. The DNA for the CDR3 is TGCAGCGTTGAAGATCCAGGAGGACTAGAGTTGGGCTACACCTTC. The chain couples TRBV29-1 to TRBJ1-2; D not resolved. In germline, CDR1 is SQVTM, CDR2 ANQGSEA. The CDR3 has 15 residues. V gave up 0 bases and J gave up 8 bases, with 19 bases separating them.

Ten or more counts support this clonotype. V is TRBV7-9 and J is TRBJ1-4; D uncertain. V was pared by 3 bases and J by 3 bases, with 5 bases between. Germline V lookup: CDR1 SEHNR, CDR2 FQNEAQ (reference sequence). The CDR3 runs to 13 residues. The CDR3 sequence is CASSFGSNEKLFF. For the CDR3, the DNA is TGTGCCAGCAGCTTCGGGTCTAATGAAAAACTGTTTTTT.

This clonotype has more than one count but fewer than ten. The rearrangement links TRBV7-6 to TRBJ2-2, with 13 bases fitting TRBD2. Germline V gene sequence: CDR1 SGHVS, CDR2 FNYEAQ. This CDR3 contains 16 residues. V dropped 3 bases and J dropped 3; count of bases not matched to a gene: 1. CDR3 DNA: TGTGCCAGCAGCTTTGGGACTAGCGGGGACACCGGGGAGCTGTTTTTT. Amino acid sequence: CASSFGTSGDTGELFF.

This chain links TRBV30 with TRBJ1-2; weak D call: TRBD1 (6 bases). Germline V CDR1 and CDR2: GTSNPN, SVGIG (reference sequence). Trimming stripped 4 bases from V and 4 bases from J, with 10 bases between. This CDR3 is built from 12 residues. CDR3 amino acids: CAWTGGGYGYTF. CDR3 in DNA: TGTGCCTGGACGGGGGGCGGCTATGGCTACACCTTC.

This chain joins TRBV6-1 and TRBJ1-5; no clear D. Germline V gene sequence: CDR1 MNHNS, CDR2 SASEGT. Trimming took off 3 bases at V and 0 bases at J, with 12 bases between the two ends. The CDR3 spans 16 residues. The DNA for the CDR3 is TGTGCCAGCAGTGACCTACACCGTTATAGCAATCAGCCCCAGCATTTT. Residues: CASSDLHRYSNQPQHF.

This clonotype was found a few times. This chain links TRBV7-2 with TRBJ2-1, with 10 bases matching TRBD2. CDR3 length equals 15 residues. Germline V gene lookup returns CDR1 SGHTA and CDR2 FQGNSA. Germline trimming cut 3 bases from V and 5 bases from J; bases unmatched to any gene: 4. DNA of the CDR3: TGTGCCAGCAGCTTTAGGACTAGCGGCAACAATGAGCAGTTCTTC. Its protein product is CASSFRTSGNNEQFF.

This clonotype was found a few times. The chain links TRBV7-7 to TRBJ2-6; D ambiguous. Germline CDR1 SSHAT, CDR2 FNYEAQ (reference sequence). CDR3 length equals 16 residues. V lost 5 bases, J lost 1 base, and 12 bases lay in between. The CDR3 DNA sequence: TGTGCCAGCAGCCCAATGTTGGGATCTGGGGCCAACGTCCTGACTTTC. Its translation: CASSPMLGSGANVLTF.